A single sample gave rise to the 8 T cell receptor beta chains below, sequenced in a study of T cells in Graves' hyperthyroidism and ophthalmopathy. Amplification targeted TCR beta CDR3 regions from RNA transcripts. In the first-round RT-PCR of the TCR CDR3, the HTBI primer set was used. TCRdb re-derived calls from the multiplex PCR reads in MiXCR, one entry per CDR3 protein. The repertoire holds 650,000 to 850,000 distinct CDR3 sequences, with 15% to 20% as singletons. The sample was blood. These receptors all come from a woman between 50 and 59 years old with Graves' hyperthyroidism that later progressed to Graves' ophthalmopathy.

This clonotype was recorded at least ten times. The chain employs TRBV29-1 and TRBJ2-5; perhaps D is TRBD1 or TRBD2 (6 bases each). CDR1 and CDR2 from the germline V gene are SQVTM and ANQGSEA. V was shortened by 5 bases and J by 4 bases, with 14 bases between the two germline ends. The CDR3 is 13 amino acids. CDR3 nucleotides: TGCAGCGTTCCCGACAGGAGGGCAGAGACCCAGTACTTC. This sequence encodes CSVPDRRAETQYF.

The rearrangement uses TRBV5-1 and TRBJ2-7; no definite D call. The V gene lost 1 base and the J gene lost 0 bases, with 14 bases spanning the gap. This CDR3 is 16 amino acids long. Looked up from germline, CDR1 is SGHRS and CDR2 is YFSETQ. CDR3 DNA sequence: TGCGCCAGCAGCTTGTTTTCCAGCTTAAGCTCCTACGAGCAGTACTTC. Translation: CASSLFSSLSSYEQYF. Full variable domain (missing parts from reference TRBV5-1 and TRBJ2-7): KAGVTQTPRYLIKTRGQQVTLSCSPISGHRSVSWYQQTPGQGLQFLFEYFSETQRNKGNFPGRFSGRQFSNSRSEMNVSTLELGDSALYLCASSLFSSLSSYEQYFGPGTRLTVT.

This clonotype was found a few times. The chain joins TRBV5-1 to TRBJ2-5; no clear D. CDR3 length equals 14 residues. Trimming shortened V by 2 bases and J by 1 base, and 9 bases separated the two germline ends. Germline loops: CDR1 SGHRS, CDR2 YFSETQ. As DNA, the CDR3 is TGCGCCAGCAGCTTTTTAACACTCCAAGAGACCCAGTACTTC. Translating gives CASSFLTLQETQYF.

The chain carries TRBV4-1 and TRBJ2-5; no clear D. The CDR3 has 14 amino acids. Trimming removed 3 bases from V and 4 bases from J, with 12 bases in between. Germline-derived CDR1 and CDR2 are MGHRA and YSYEKL. This chain's CDR3 is CASSHRASGETQYF. As DNA, the CDR3 is TGCGCCAGCAGCCACCGGGCCTCGGGAGAGACCCAGTACTTC.

This clonotype was detected only a few times. This chain connects TRBV6-5 to TRBJ1-5; 9 bases match TRBD1. CDR1 is MNHEY, CDR2 SVGAGI, per germline. The CDR3 length is 17 residues. The V gene end was trimmed by 2 bases and the J gene end by 4 bases; junction bases not matched to a gene: 9. In DNA form, the CDR3 reads TGTGCCAGCAGTTACCTTGGGACAGGGACTCGGAATCAGCCCCAGCATTTT. Amino acids: CASSYLGTGTRNQPQHF.

The chain uses TRBV10-3 and TRBJ1-2, with a tentative D call TRBD1 (5 bases). The CDR3 contains 17 residues. With 0 bases removed from V and 3 bases from J, the gap between germline ends came to 17 bases. Germline CDR1 is ENHRY and CDR2 is SYGVKD. The CDR3 DNA follows: TGTGCCATCAGTGAGTCGACAGATCCGTCCTATGACTATGGCTACACCTTC. Its translation: CAISESTDPSYDYGYTF.

This clonotype showed up many times. The chain recombines TRBV10-1 with TRBJ1-2; D not certain. V lost 4 bases and J lost 0, with 6 bases in between. The germline V gene has CDR1 WNHNN and CDR2 SYGVQD (reference sequence). The CDR3 spans 13 residues. The CDR3 DNA follows: TGCGCCAGCAGTGTTTCAACTAACTATGGCTACACCTTC. Translated: CASSVSTNYGYTF.

The rearrangement uses TRBV6-5 and TRBJ1-5; no definite D call. The CDR3 has 18 amino acids. Germline V gene data show CDR1 as MNHEY and CDR2 as SVGAGI. Trimming stripped 0 bases from V and 0 bases from J, with 15 bases between. CDR3 in amino acids: CASSYSRIQTYSNQPQHF. For the CDR3, the DNA is TGTGCCAGCAGTTACTCGAGGATACAGACCTATAGCAATCAGCCCCAGCATTTT.